The 17 T cell receptor beta chains listed next were all sequenced from one sample in a study of T cell repertoires in cytomegalovirus infection. TCRdb reprocessed the reads with MiXCR, giving one entry per CDR3 protein. The sample lists around 740,000 distinct CDR3 sequences; less than 40% were seen once. The sequenced sample consisted of PBMCs. The origin of the receptors is a human donor in good health (CMV status not recorded). Some clones in this sample may be carry-over from other donors' samples.

This clonotype was recorded only once. Because the CDR3 is missing its conserved closing phenylalanine or tryptophan, this is likely a read error. The chain is built from TRBV7-9 and TRBJ2-2; D gene ambiguous. CDR1 is SEHNR, CDR2 FQNEAQ, per germline (reference sequence). The length of the CDR3 is 13 residues. The V end lost 2 bases, the J end lost 6 bases, and 7 bases lay between the germline ends. CDR3 loop: CASSLNFAGELFL. CDR3 nucleotide sequence: TGTGCCAGCAGCTTAAACTTCGCCGGGGAGCTGTTTTTA.

This clonotype came up a few times. The V call is TRBV6-2 or TRBV6-3, the J call TRBJ2-2, with TRBD2 matching over 8 bases. This CDR3 spans 15 amino acids. Germline V gene sequence: CDR1 MNHEY, CDR2 SVGEGT. Unmatched junction bases numbered 9, after V lost 6 bases and J lost 6 bases. CDR3 sequence reads: CASRRHGLAPGELFF. In DNA form, the CDR3 reads TGTGCCAGCAGACGTCATGGACTAGCCCCCGGGGAGCTGTTTTTT.

The rearrangement joins TRBV7-9 to TRBJ1-2, with a weak D call TRBD1 (5 bases). Per the germline V gene, CDR1 is SEHNR and CDR2 is FQNEAQ (reference sequence). The CDR3 is 14 residues long. V lost 1 base, J lost 8 bases, and 14 bases lay in between. The DNA for the CDR3 is TGTGCCAGCAGCTTAGGGAGGGGAATCGGCGGCTACACCTTC. The encoded protein is CASSLGRGIGGYTF.

V usage is TRBV12-3 or TRBV12-4 and J usage is TRBJ1-1; D not resolved. The CDR3 spans 20 residues. The V and J ends lost 7 bases and 0 bases respectively, with 30 bases between them. The CDR3 DNA follows: TGTGCCAGCACCGTCCGGCGTCGTCTGGTGGCCGGTGGGATGAACACTGAAGCTTTCTTT. Protein sequence: CASTVRRRLVAGGMNTEAFF.

This clonotype came up many times. This rearrangement joins TRBV7-8 to TRBJ1-2, with D tentatively TRBD1 (5 bases). Trimming pared 5 bases from V and 0 bases from J, leaving 16 bases between. The germline V gene has CDR1 SGHVS and CDR2 FQNEAQ. The CDR3 totals 16 residues. The CDR3 DNA is TGTGCCAGCAGCCTAACCATCAGGGAAGCTAACTATGGCTACACCTTC. Amino acids: CASSLTIREANYGYTF.

The chain uses TRBV10-3 and TRBJ1-5, with D perhaps TRBD1 (5 bases). Per the germline V gene, CDR1 is ENHRY and CDR2 is SYGVKD. V was trimmed by 2 bases and J by 7 bases, leaving 15 bases between them. The CDR3 totals 15 residues. The CDR3: CAISEGSRGGQPQHF. CDR3 DNA: TGTGCCATCAGTGAGGGCAGCCGGGGGGGACAGCCCCAGCATTTT.

This clonotype showed up just a few times. This chain uses TRBV7-2 with TRBJ1-5; no clear D. V dropped 0 bases and J dropped 0 bases, with 6 bases sitting between them. In germline, CDR1 is SGHTA, CDR2 FQGNSA. This CDR3 region has 15 residues. CDR3 bases: TGTGCCAGCAGCTTAGCGTGGGTTAGCAATCAGCCCCAGCATTTT. Its protein product is CASSLAWVSNQPQHF.

This chain uses TRBV19 with TRBJ1-5, with D possibly matching TRBD1 (5 bases). From germline, CDR1 is LNHDA and CDR2 SQIVND (reference sequence). Trimming shortened V by 1 base and J by 5 bases, and 15 bases separated the two germline ends. The CDR3 consists of 16 residues. CDR3 nucleotide sequence: TGTGCCAGTAGTATAGGGCAGGGAGGAGCGTATCAGCCCCAGCATTTT. Translation: CASSIGQGGAYQPQHF.

This clonotype was seen only a few times. The V and J genes are TRBV20-1 and TRBJ2-3, with D unresolved. Trimming pared 5 bases from V and 0 bases from J, leaving 12 bases between. This CDR3 contains 14 residues. Germline loops: CDR1 DFQATT, CDR2 SNEGSKA (reference sequence). In DNA, the CDR3 is TGCAGTGCTCACCCGCCAGGTAGCACAGATACGCAGTATTTT. Its translation: CSAHPPGSTDTQYF.

In this sample, this clonotype turned up many times. V is TRBV7-9 and J is TRBJ2-7; D is possibly TRBD2 (5 bases). V was pared by 3 bases and J by 6 bases, with 12 bases between. The CDR3 length is 13 residues. Germline CDR1 is SEHNR and CDR2 is FQNEAQ (reference sequence). The CDR3 spells CASSFRGSGEQYF. The CDR3 DNA reads as TGTGCCAGCAGCTTTCGGGGTTCCGGCGAGCAGTACTTC.

The chain joins TRBV29-1 to TRBJ2-3, with 7 bases aligning to TRBD2. V was pared by 3 bases and J by 1 base, with 4 bases of the junction left unmatched. The CDR3 is 14 amino acids. Germline V gene sequence: CDR1 SQVTM, CDR2 ANQGSEA. The CDR3 spells CSVDGDYRTDTQYF. The CDR3 DNA reads TGCAGCGTTGATGGGGACTACCGCACAGATACGCAGTATTTT.

A few counts support this clonotype. V is TRBV11-2 and J is TRBJ1-4; D gene uncertain. This CDR3 spans 16 amino acids. The germline gives CDR1 SGHAT, CDR2 FQNNGV. Trimming cost V 0 bases and J 8 bases, with 16 bases left between them. Written as DNA, the CDR3 is TGTGCCAGCAGCTTAGACCATCCCAGTGCACGGGAAAAACTGTTTTTT. Translating gives CASSLDHPSAREKLFF.

The rearrangement uses TRBV12-5 and TRBJ2-3; 8 bases fit TRBD1. V trimming: 6 bases; J trimming: 4 bases; junction bases outside the gene matches: 6. Germline V gene data show CDR1 as LGHNT and CDR2 as FRNRAP. This CDR3 has 14 amino acids. As DNA, the CDR3 is TGTGCTAGTGGACCTGGACAGGGACCAGATACGCAGTATTTT. It translates to CASGPGQGPDTQYF.

This clonotype has just one count. The genes are TRBV20-1 and TRBJ1-4; tentative D call: TRBD1 (6 bases). Trimming shortened V by 7 bases and J by 7 bases, and 19 bases separated the two germline ends. Germline V gives CDR1 DFQATT, CDR2 SNEGSKA (reference sequence). The CDR3 extends over 14 amino acids. CDR3 protein: CSVGGQRGGEKLFF. The CDR3 DNA reads as TGCAGTGTGGGGGGCCAGAGGGGTGGTGAAAAACTGTTTTTT.

This clonotype has more than one count but fewer than ten. This chain joins TRBV28 and TRBJ1-3, with D unclear. Trimming left V 2 bases short and J 1 base short, with 12 bases between. Germline CDR1 MDHEN, CDR2 SYDVKM. CDR3 length: 16 amino acids. The CDR3 DNA sequence: TGTGCCAGCAGTTTACATCGGGGATGGTCTGGAAACACCATATATTTT. Protein product: CASSLHRGWSGNTIYF. Supplemented by reference TRBV28 and TRBJ1-3, the full variable domain reads DVKVTQSSRYLVKRTGEKVFLECVQDMDHENMFWYRQDPGLGLRLIYFSYDVKMKEKGDIPEGYSVSREKKERFSLILESASTNQTSMYLCASSLHRGWSGNTIYFGEGSWLTVV.

V and J are TRBV7-2 and TRBJ2-7; possible D gene TRBD1, 6 bases. The CDR3 is made up of 17 amino acids. CDR1 SGHTA and CDR2 FQGNSA come from the germline V gene. V lost 4 bases and J 0 bases, leaving 19 bases between the germline ends. The CDR3 nucleotides are TGTGCCAGCAGCTACAGTGCCGGGACAATCCCCTCCTACGAGCAGTACTTC. It yields the protein CASSYSAGTIPSYEQYF.

This chain connects TRBV7-2 to TRBJ2-7; 10 bases agree with TRBD1. Losses at the gene ends were 5 bases for V and 1 base for J; bases not matched to a gene: 5. The CDR3 length is 15 residues. Germline V gene sequence: CDR1 SGHTA, CDR2 FQGNSA. The CDR3 bases are TGTGCCAGCAGCCGCCGGGACAGGGGTTCCTACGAGCAGTACTTC. It codes for CASSRRDRGSYEQYF.